This TCR beta chain was recorded in a study of identifying expanded T cells in peripheral blood. Concerning this clone itself: Its antigen is unknown. The junction differs from germline at one of its ends, possibly a read error.

No infections or other immune events were documented during collection. Findings and limits, study-wide: Differentially abundant clones: around 1.2 between replicates, 16.4 at around 2 weeks, less than 20 at four. Across healthy donors, higher total template counts meant significantly greater approximately 2-week count variance.

Sequencing used immunoSEQ multiplex PCR; TCRdb keeps in-frame clones, though not all of them. The sample holds some 78,000 clones, around 89% seen once. Germline V gene data show CDR1 as LNHNV and CDR2 as YYDKDF (reference sequence). This CDR3 has 15 residues. The gene calls are TRBV15 and TRBJ2-1, with 15 positions matching TRBD2. The origin of this receptor is a person aged 18-69 years in good health. The sample taken for sequencing was blood. The CDR3 here is CATSGSGTSGGRIIF. The CDR3 DNA sequence: TGTGCCACCAGCGGCTCCGGGACTAGCGGGGGGCGAATAATCTTC.